Each of the 30 T cell receptor beta chains below was sequenced from the same sample in a study of blood T cell repertoires in COVID-19. Generated by immunoSEQ multiplex PCR, the TCRdb table keeps only in-frame clones and is missing some. This table has 190,000 or so clones, 90% to 95% appearing once. The source material was peripheral blood. Receptors originate from a man under 40 with COVID-19, enrolled during active disease.

J is TRBJ2-7 and V is TRBV6-5, with TRBD2 matching over 7 bases. CDR3 length: 16 residues. V shed 4 bases, J shed 0 bases, and the junction held 9 bases outside the gene matches. Germline V CDR1 and CDR2: MNHEY, SVGAGI. CDR3 in amino acids: CASSWARGESSYEQYF. DNA of the CDR3: TGTGCCAGCAGTTGGGCTCGGGGGGAGAGCTCCTACGAGCAGTACTTC.

The chain has TRBV5-1 and TRBJ1-2; D is undetermined. Germline V gene sequence: CDR1 SGHRS, CDR2 YFSETQ. The V and J ends lost 0 bases and 4 bases respectively, with 10 bases between them. The CDR3 is 14 amino acids. The CDR3 is CASSLGGGGYGYTF. For the CDR3, the DNA is TGCGCCAGCAGCTTGGGGGGAGGAGGCTATGGCTACACCTTC. The whole variable domain, remainder taken from reference TRBV5-1 and TRBJ1-2, is KAGVTQTPRYLIKTRGQQVTLSCSPISGHRSVSWYQQTPGQGLQFLFEYFSETQRNKGNFPGRFSGRQFSNSRSEMNVSTLELGDSALYLCASSLGGGGYGYTFGSGTRLTVV.

This CDR3 is CASSGALRDQPQHF. The CDR3 DNA reads TGTGCCAGCAGTGGGGCCCTTCGAGATCAGCCCCAGCATTTT. The chain links TRBV2 to TRBJ1-5; D is uncertain. Germline lookup yields CDR1 SNHLY and CDR2 FYNNEI. The V gene lost 4 bases and the J gene lost 5 bases, with 12 bases spanning the gap. The CDR3 is made up of 14 amino acids.

This clone appeared once. The chain has TRBV6-5 and TRBJ2-2; D perhaps matches TRBD1 (6 bases). Trimming took 7 bases from V and 3 from J, leaving 9 bases between them. The CDR3 covers 13 residues. Germline lookup yields CDR1 MNHEY and CDR2 SVGAGI. CDR3 nucleotides: TGTGCCAGCAAACAGGGCCACACCGGGGAGCTGTTTTTT. This translates into CASKQGHTGELFF.

This sequence joins TRBV5-1 and TRBJ2-1; a possible D gene is TRBD1 (5 bases). The CDR3 is 13 amino acids. The V gene lost 4 bases and the J gene lost 5 bases, with 10 bases spanning the gap. CDR1 and CDR2 from the germline V gene are SGHRS and YFSETQ. CDR3 bases: TGCGCCAGCAGCATTCAGGGAAACAATGAGCAGTTCTTC. This codes for CASSIQGNNEQFF.

J is TRBJ1-3 and V is TRBV21-1; no check of the table's D call, TRBD1, against the DNA was made. TRBV21-1 is marked as a pseudogene. This CDR3 spans 14 amino acids. The CDR3 is CASRSTGDGNTIYF. The CDR3 DNA reads TGTGCCAGCAGGAGTACAGGGGATGGAAACACCATATATTTT.

The chain has TRBV10-3 and TRBJ1-2; 8 nucleotides agree with TRBD1. CDR1 is ENHRY, CDR2 SYGVKD, per germline. After removal of 7 bases from V and 7 bases from J, the junction contained 8 bases not matched to a gene. The CDR3 is 13 amino acids. The CDR3 DNA reads as TGTGCCATCATATCGGACAGGGCGAGTGGCTACACCTTC. Translated, it gives CAIISDRASGYTF.

The chain employs TRBV5-1 and TRBJ1-5, with 8 positions matching TRBD1. The CDR3 loop spans 16 amino acids. The V segment lost 4 bases and the J segment 6 bases; nucleotides outside the gene matches: 12. The germline V gene encodes CDR1 SGHRS and CDR2 YFSETQ. The CDR3 sequence is CASSPGDRGGAQPQHF. The CDR3 nucleotides read TGCGCCAGCAGCCCAGGCGACAGGGGAGGAGCTCAGCCCCAGCATTTT.

The V gene is TRBV3-1 (or the pseudogene TRBV3-2), the J gene TRBJ1-1; a weak D match, TRBD1 (5 bases). Trimming removed 0 bases from V and 1 base from J, with 18 bases in between. Per germline, CDR1 LGHDT and CDR2 YNNKEL (reference sequence). The CDR3 is made up of 18 amino acids. The CDR3 reads CASSQDSVLGGENTEAFF. CDR3 coding DNA: TGTGCCAGCAGCCAAGATTCTGTATTGGGAGGGGAGAACACTGAAGCTTTCTTT.

The rearrangement joins TRBV5-4 to TRBJ2-7, with D unresolved. The CDR3 loop spans 13 amino acids. Per germline, CDR1 SGHNT and CDR2 YYREEE (reference sequence). The germline V and J ends were trimmed by 3 bases and 5 bases, with 12 bases remaining between them. Written as DNA, the CDR3 is TGTGCCAGCAGCTCCTCAGGTCCCCACGAGCAGTACTTC. Its protein is CASSSSGPHEQYF.

V gene TRBV18 combines with J gene TRBJ2-5; 11 bases fit TRBD1. Germline-derived CDR1 and CDR2 are KGHSH and LQKENI. After removal of 7 bases from V and 5 bases from J, the junction contained 9 bases not matched to a gene. The CDR3 is 15 residues long. The CDR3 spells CASFSGTGGLETQYF. The CDR3 nucleotides read TGTGCCAGCTTCTCCGGGACAGGGGGGCTCGAGACCCAGTACTTC.

The V and J genes are TRBV7-6 and TRBJ2-1, with 9 positions matching TRBD1. From germline, CDR1 is SGHVS and CDR2 FNYEAQ. J lost 3 bases, V lost 7 bases, and 7 bases had no gene match. This CDR3 spans 15 amino acids. The CDR3 DNA reads TGTGCCAGCAACCCCGGGACAGGGAGCTACAATGAGCAGTTCTTC. The encoded protein is CASNPGTGSYNEQFF.

The CDR3 DNA is TGTGCCAGCAGCTTCCAGACAGCAACGTATGGCTACACCTTC. Protein sequence: CASSFQTATYGYTF. V is TRBV9 and J is TRBJ1-2, with D perhaps matching TRBD1 (5 bases). Between the trimmed V and J ends, which lost 4 bases and 5 bases, there was a span of 15 bases. The CDR3 has 14 amino acids. Germline V CDR1 and CDR2: SGDLS, YYNGEE.

This clone was picked up one time. The V gene is TRBV7-2, the J gene TRBJ2-2; possible D gene TRBD2, 5 bases. Deletions cut 7 bases from V and 1 base from J, with 13 bases between. The CDR3 has 15 amino acids. Germline V CDR1 and CDR2: SGHTA, FQGNSA. CDR3 DNA sequence: TGTGCCAGCATTAGGACTGGCGGGAACACCGGGGAGCTGTTTTTT. Its translation is CASIRTGGNTGELFF.

This chain uses TRBV19 with TRBJ1-4, with D perhaps matching TRBD1 (6 bases). CDR1 is LNHDA and CDR2 is SQIVND in the germline V gene (reference sequence). The CDR3 runs 15 residues. The V end lost 5 bases, the J end lost 8 bases, and 18 bases lay between the germline ends. The CDR3: CASSSARGVLEKLFF. CDR3 sequence (DNA): TGTGCCAGTAGTTCGGCCAGGGGAGTTTTGGAAAAACTGTTTTTT. The variable domain in full, completed from reference TRBV19 and TRBJ1-4, reads DGGITQSPKYLFRKEGQNVTLSCEQNLNHDAMYWYRQDPGQGLRLIYYSQIVNDFQKGDIAEGYSVSREKKESFPLTVTSAQKNPTAFYLCASSSARGVLEKLFFGSGTQLSVL.

The chain joins TRBV7-9 to TRBJ1-2; 9 bases are a match to TRBD1. The CDR3 is made up of 15 amino acids. V shed 3 bases, J shed 2 bases, and the junction held 4 bases outside the gene matches. Germline CDR1 reads SEHNR; CDR2 reads FQNEAQ (reference sequence). The CDR3 sequence: CASSFRTGANYGYTF. CDR3 DNA sequence: TGTGCCAGCAGCTTCCGGACAGGGGCAAACTATGGCTACACCTTC.

The chain couples TRBV5-1 to TRBJ1-6; a weak D match, TRBD1 (5 bases). CDR1 and CDR2 from the germline V gene are SGHRS and YFSETQ. CDR3 length equals 14 residues. Trimming cost V 4 bases and J 10 bases, with 15 bases left between them. This chain's CDR3 is CASSAAGFASPLHF. The CDR3 nucleotides read TGCGCCAGCAGCGCCGCAGGGTTTGCGTCACCCCTCCACTTT.

The chain joins TRBV6-1 to TRBJ1-3, with D unresolved. Germline lookup yields CDR1 MNHNS and CDR2 SASEGT. V was trimmed by 1 base and J by 0 bases, leaving 13 bases between them. CDR3 length: 17 residues. The CDR3 region has the DNA TGTGCCAGCAGTGAAGGTGGCAGGTTCCCCTCTGGAAACACCATATATTTT. This gives the protein CASSEGGRFPSGNTIYF.

The V and J genes are TRBV4-1 and TRBJ1-2; D gene ambiguous. V was cut by 0 bases and J by 5 bases, with 10 bases left in between. The germline gives CDR1 MGHRA, CDR2 YSYEKL. The CDR3 is made up of 14 amino acids. CDR3 residues: CASSQDQTEYGYTF. CDR3 DNA sequence: TGCGCCAGCAGCCAAGATCAGACGGAGTATGGCTACACCTTC.

The chain links TRBV9 to TRBJ2-7, with D hard to call. CDR3 size: 13 residues. Looked up from germline, CDR1 is SGDLS and CDR2 is YYNGEE. V gave up 5 bases and J gave up 6 bases, with 15 bases separating them. CDR3 bases: TGTGCCAGCAGGCTCGGCACATCGGGCGAGCAGTACTTC. Translating gives CASRLGTSGEQYF.

The chain links TRBV6-5 to TRBJ1-5; 7 bases align to TRBD1. V gave up 5 bases and J gave up 4 bases; unmatched junction bases: 8. CDR1 and CDR2 (germline): MNHEY, SVGAGI. The CDR3 contains 15 residues. The CDR3 DNA is TGTGCCAGCAGTAGAACCGGGACAGAGAATCAGCCCCAGCATTTT. Amino acids: CASSRTGTENQPQHF.

This chain joins TRBV5-6 and TRBJ1-2, with D uncertain. Between the trimmed V and J ends, which lost 4 bases and 1 base, there was a span of 14 bases. This CDR3 contains 15 residues. Germline CDR1 and CDR2: SGHDT and YYEEEE. The CDR3 reads CASSPTGINNYGYTF. In DNA, the CDR3 is TGTGCCAGCAGCCCGACGGGGATAAATAACTATGGCTACACCTTC.

In its sample, this clone was seen once. This chain joins TRBV11-2 and TRBJ2-2; D possibly corresponds to TRBD1 (6 bases). V lost 5 bases, J lost 7 bases, and 20 bases lay in between. This CDR3 is 16 amino acids long. Looked up from germline, CDR1 is SGHAT and CDR2 is FQNNGV. In nucleotides, the CDR3 is TGTGCCAGCAGCCCCCCCCACAGGGTGTCTCGCGGGGAGCTGTTTTTT. Translating gives CASSPPHRVSRGELFF.

The rearrangement links TRBV7-2 to TRBJ1-5; 10 nucleotides align to TRBD1. Per germline, CDR1 SGHTA and CDR2 FQGNSA. J gave up 5 bases and V 4 bases, and 14 bases lay outside the gene matches. The length of the CDR3 is 18 residues. The chain's CDR3 is CASSYGTGDRRIDQPQHF. CDR3 nucleotide sequence: TGTGCCAGCAGCTACGGGACAGGGGATAGAAGGATCGATCAGCCCCAGCATTTT.

The chain joins TRBV18 to TRBJ1-4; D may be TRBD1 (6 bases). CDR1 and CDR2 from the germline V gene are KGHSH and LQKENI. There are 17 residues in the CDR3. Deletions cut 4 bases from V and 0 bases from J, with 15 bases between. The CDR3 here is CASSRTTGFATNEKLFF. As DNA, the CDR3 is TGTGCCAGCTCACGCACGACAGGATTCGCAACTAATGAAAAACTGTTTTTT.

The rearrangement links TRBV7-9 to TRBJ1-1; 8 bases map to TRBD1. This CDR3 has 15 residues. CDR1 and CDR2 (germline): SEHNR, FQNEAQ (reference sequence). Trimming took 7 bases from V and 5 from J; bases not matched to a gene: 12. CDR3 residues: CASIAFGQGGTEAFF. The DNA of the CDR3 is TGTGCCAGCATCGCCTTCGGACAGGGTGGAACTGAAGCTTTCTTT.

The chain is built from TRBV10-1 and TRBJ1-1; the D is unclear. Germline V CDR1 and CDR2: WNHNN, SYGVQD (reference sequence). The V end was cut by 0 bases, the J end by 0 bases, with 5 bases between. This CDR3 is built from 14 residues. This CDR3 reads CASSESGVNTEAFF. The DNA of the CDR3 is TGCGCCAGCAGTGAGTCGGGAGTGAACACTGAAGCTTTCTTT.

This clone came up once. The chain couples TRBV6-6 to TRBJ1-1; D possibly corresponds to TRBD1 (5 bases). The CDR3 totals 14 residues. Trimming pared 5 bases from V and 1 base from J, leaving 11 bases between. Germline V CDR1 and CDR2: MNHNY, SVGAGI (reference sequence). This CDR3 is CASSPPTGNTEAFF. CDR3 bases: TGTGCCAGCAGTCCACCCACAGGGAACACTGAAGCTTTCTTT.

This chain uses TRBV4-1 with TRBJ2-5; D is perhaps TRBD2 (5 bases). V was clipped by 3 bases and J by 3 bases, with 8 bases between them. The CDR3 covers 13 residues. Germline CDR1 and CDR2: MGHRA and YSYEKL. Written as DNA, the CDR3 is TGCGCCAGCAGCCACGGAGCGGAAGAGACCCAGTACTTC. Its translation: CASSHGAEETQYF.

The V gene is TRBV30, the J gene TRBJ1-5, with 8 bases that match TRBD1. This CDR3 is 14 amino acids long. J gave up 7 bases and V 0 bases, and 5 bases lay outside the gene matches. Germline lookup yields CDR1 GTSNPN and CDR2 SVGIG (reference sequence). The CDR3 sequence: CAWSVGQAGQPQHF. CDR3 nucleotides: TGTGCCTGGAGTGTGGGACAGGCTGGGCAGCCCCAGCATTTT. The whole variable domain, remainder taken from reference TRBV30 and TRBJ1-5, is SQTIHQWPATLVQPVGSPLSLECTVEGTSNPNLYWYRQAAGRGLQLLFYSVGIGQISSEVPQNLSASRPQDRQFILSSKKLLLSDSGFYLCAWSVGQAGQPQHFGDGTRLSIL.